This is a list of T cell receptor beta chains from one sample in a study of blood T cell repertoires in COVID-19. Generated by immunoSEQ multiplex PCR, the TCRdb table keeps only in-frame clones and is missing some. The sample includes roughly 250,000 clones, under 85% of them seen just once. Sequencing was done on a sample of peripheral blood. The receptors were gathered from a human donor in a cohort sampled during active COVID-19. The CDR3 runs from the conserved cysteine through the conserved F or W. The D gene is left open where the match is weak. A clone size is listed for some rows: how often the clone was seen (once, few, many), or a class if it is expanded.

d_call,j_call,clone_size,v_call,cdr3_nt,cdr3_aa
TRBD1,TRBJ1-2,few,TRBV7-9,TGTGCCAGCAGCTTAATGGCTCTACAGGGGGCCGGTGGCTACACCTTC,CASSLMALQGAGGYTF
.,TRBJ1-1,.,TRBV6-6,TGTGCCAGCAGTTACGACAGACCTAACACTGAAGCTTTCTTT,CASSYDRPNTEAFF
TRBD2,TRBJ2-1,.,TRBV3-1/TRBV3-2,TGTGCCAGCAGCCAAACTCTTACGGGCCGGGGGGAGTTCTTC,CASSQTLTGRGEFF
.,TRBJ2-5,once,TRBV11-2,TGTGCCAGCAGCTTACGGTTGTACCAAGAGACCCAGTACTTC,CASSLRLYQETQYF
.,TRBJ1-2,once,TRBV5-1,TGCGCCAGCAGCTTGGACAGTACCTATGGCTACACCTTC,CASSLDSTYGYTF
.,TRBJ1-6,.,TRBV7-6,TGTGCCAGCAGCTTAGTTTTTATTATCCACTTT,CASSLVFIIHF
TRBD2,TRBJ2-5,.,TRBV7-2,TGTGCCAGCAGCTTAGCAGGGACTAGGGAGACCCAGTACTTC,CASSLAGTRETQYF
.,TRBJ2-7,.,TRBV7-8,TGTGCCAGCAGCTTAGGACAGGCATACTACGAGCAGTACTTC,CASSLGQAYYEQYF
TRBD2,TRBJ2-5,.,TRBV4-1,TGCGCCAGCAGCAGGAGCGGGGGGGCCGGGGCGATAAAAGAGACCCAGTACTTC,CASSRSGGAGAIKETQYF
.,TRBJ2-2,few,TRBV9,TGTGCCAGCAGCGTATCCGACTCCAACACCGGGGAGCTGTTTTTT,CASSVSDSNTGELFF
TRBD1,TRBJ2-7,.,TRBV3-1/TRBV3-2,TGTGCCAGCAGCCAATCGACAGGGGAGAAGCAGTACTTC,CASSQSTGEKQYF
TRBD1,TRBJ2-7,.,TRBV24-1,TGTGCCACCAGTGATCCAAGGACAGGGGGCACCTACGAGCAGTACTTC,CATSDPRTGGTYEQYF
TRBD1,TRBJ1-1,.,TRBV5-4,TGTGCCAGCAGGGATGGACAGGCGGTTTATGAAGCTTTCTTT,CASRDGQAVYEAFF
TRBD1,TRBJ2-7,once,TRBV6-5,TGTGCCAGCAGTTACTCTACAGGGGGCTACGAGCAGTACTTC,CASSYSTGGYEQYF
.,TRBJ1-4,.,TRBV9,TGTGCCAGCAGCGTAGGCGGACAGAGAAATGAAAAACTGTTTTTT,CASSVGGQRNEKLFF
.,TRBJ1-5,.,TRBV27,TGTGCCAGCGGGCCACAGGGCCCTAGCAATCAGCCCCAGCATTTT,CASGPQGPSNQPQHF
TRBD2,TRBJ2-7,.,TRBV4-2,TGTGCCAGCAGCCAAGGACCAGCGGGAGGCTTCTACGAGCAGTACTTC,CASSQGPAGGFYEQYF
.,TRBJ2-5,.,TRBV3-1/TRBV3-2,TGTGCCAGCAGCCAAGATTTGGACAAGATGGGGGAGACCCAGTACTTC,CASSQDLDKMGETQYF
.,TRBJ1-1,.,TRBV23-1,TGCGCCATTCTTTATAGGGGCGGAGACACTGAAGCTTTCTTT,CAILYRGGDTEAFF
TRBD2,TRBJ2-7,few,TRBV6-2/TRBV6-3,TGTGCCAGCAGTCCCGGGACTAGTGCCTACGAGCAGTACTTC,CASSPGTSAYEQYF
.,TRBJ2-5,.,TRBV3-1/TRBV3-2,TGTGCCAGCAGCCGGCGCGGGGTGGAGACCCAGTACTTC,CASSRRGVETQYF
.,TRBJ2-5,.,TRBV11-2,TGTGCCAGCAGCGCTAGAGGCCTAGAGACCCAGTACTTC,CASSARGLETQYF
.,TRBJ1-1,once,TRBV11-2,TGTGCCAGCAGCCAACGGCCGGGATCTGAAGCTTTCTTT,CASSQRPGSEAFF
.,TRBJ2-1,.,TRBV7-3,TGTGCCAGCAGTCCCCAGTGGGGCCAGCAGTTCTTC,CASSPQWGQQFF
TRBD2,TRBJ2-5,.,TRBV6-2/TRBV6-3,TGTGCCAGCAGTTGGGTAGTAGCGGGGAAGGAGACCCAGTACTTC,CASSWVVAGKETQYF
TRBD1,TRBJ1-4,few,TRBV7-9,TGTGCCAGCAGCACTTACGGGACAGAAGGGGGAAAACTGTTTTTT,CASSTYGTEGGKLFF
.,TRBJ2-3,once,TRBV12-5,TGTGCTAGTGGTCCTCCCAACACCGATACGCAGTATTTT,CASGPPNTDTQYF
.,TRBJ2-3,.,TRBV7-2,TGTGCCAGCAGCTCGACTATATTTTTCGATACGCAGTATTTT,CASSSTIFFDTQYF
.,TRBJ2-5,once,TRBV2,TGTGCCAGCAGTGCCACTTGGGCAGTTTACTTC,CASSATWAVYF
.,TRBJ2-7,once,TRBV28,TGTGCCAGCAGTTTACCCCAGGGCACCTACGAGCAGTACTTC,CASSLPQGTYEQYF
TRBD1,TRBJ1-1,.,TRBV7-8,TGTGCCAGCAGCCGTCAGGACAGGAGGAACACTGAAGCTTTCTTT,CASSRQDRRNTEAFF
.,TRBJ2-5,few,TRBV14,TGTGCCAGCAGCCGGCCGGCGGCCCTCAAAGAGACCCAGTACTTC,CASSRPAALKETQYF
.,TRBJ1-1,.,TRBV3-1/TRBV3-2,TGTGCCAGCAGCCAAATGAGTGCTGAAGCTTTCTTT,CASSQMSAEAFF
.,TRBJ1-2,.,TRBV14,TGTGCCAGCAGCCAAGACATGTGGGGTAGGGGCTTCTATGGCTACACCTTC,CASSQDMWGRGFYGYTF
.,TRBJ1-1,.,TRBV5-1,TGCGCCAGCAGCTTCACTCCAGGGGACCCTCTGGACACTGAAGCTTTCTTT,CASSFTPGDPLDTEAFF
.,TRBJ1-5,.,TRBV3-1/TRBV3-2,TGTGCCAGCAGCTCGTCTCCGGGCTCGGAGGGTCAGCCCCAGCATTTT,CASSSSPGSEGQPQHF